This T cell receptor (beta chain) was sequenced in a study of blood T cells in healthy people across ages. The study recruited healthy Caucasian donors from Russia who were aged roughly 6 to 95. A minimum of 6.5 million PBMCs was isolated per sample. The CDR3 totals 14 residues. From germline, CDR1 is DFQATT and CDR2 SNEGSKA (reference sequence). Trimming shortened V by 7 bases and J by 0 bases, and 10 bases separated the two germline ends. Turning to this clonotype: Its antigen remains unidentified.

For the second PCR, which ran for about 6 to 11 cycles, a sample-barcoded 5' primer and a J-beta primer mix were used. TCRdb reprocessed the 5' RACE reads with MiXCR, giving one entry per CDR3 protein. In the table there are about a million distinct CDR3 sequences, 51% of which are singletons. Study-wide points: Roughly linear age-related decline in beta diversity appeared, significant by age around 42.

The TCR was taken from a woman between 55 and 75 years old in good health. The gene calls are TRBV20-1 and TRBJ2-6; D perhaps matches TRBD1 (5 bases). Sequences were obtained from blood. CDR3 sequence: CSGLTGSGANVLTF. CDR3 nucleotide sequence: TGCAGTGGCCTCACAGGCTCTGGGGCCAACGTCCTGACTTTC.